Presented here are 32 T cell receptor beta chains from one specimen sequenced in a study of shared T cell receptors in the human thymus. Generated by immunoSEQ multiplex PCR, the TCRdb table keeps only in-frame clones and is missing some. Of over 450,000 clones detected, roughly 74% appear once; the ten largest clones hold about 0.012%. The same sample was also studied in work on human thymus T cells.

Specimen: thymocytes. These receptors came from a boy under two years old with a congenital heart defect.

Only a few counts were recorded for this clone. This sequence joins TRBV13 and TRBJ1-2; D gene uncertain. The length of the CDR3 is 17 residues. Deletions cut 7 bases from V and 1 base from J, with 22 bases between. CDR1 is PRHDT and CDR2 is FYEKMQ in the germline V gene (reference sequence). CDR3 residues: CASTLYWRHGGNYGYTF. CDR3 sequence (DNA): TGTGCCAGCACCCTTTATTGGAGGCACGGTGGTAACTATGGCTACACCTTC.

The V and J genes are TRBV5-1 and TRBJ2-7; weak D call: TRBD2 (5 bases). The CDR3 loop spans 15 amino acids. The V gene's germline CDR1 is SGHRS and CDR2 YFSETQ. Trimming removed 0 bases from V and 3 bases from J, with 13 bases in between. The CDR3 DNA sequence: TGCGCCAGCAGCTTGGCCAGCGGACGAAGCTACGAGCAGTACTTC. Protein: CASSLASGRSYEQYF.

The rearrangement uses TRBV18 and TRBJ2-7; D is ambiguous. CDR3 length: 12 residues. Germline CDR1 KGHSH, CDR2 LQKENI. The V end lost 3 bases, the J end lost 5 bases, and 8 bases lay between the germline ends. The CDR3, as DNA: TGTGCCAGCTCACCGAGGCAGCACGAGCAGTACTTC. Protein: CASSPRQHEQYF.

The gene calls are TRBV7-9 and TRBJ2-3; TRBD1 might be the D (6 bases). V was clipped by 5 bases and J by 0 bases, with 15 bases between them. The germline CDR1 and CDR2 sequences are SEHNR and FQNEAQ (reference sequence). The CDR3 runs to 16 residues. The CDR3 protein is CASSPQGTSSTDTQYF. Written as DNA, the CDR3 is TGTGCCAGCAGCCCTCAGGGGACATCTAGCACAGATACGCAGTATTTT. The entire variable domain, with the rest obtained from reference TRBV7-9 and TRBJ2-3, is as follows: DTGVSQNPRHKITKRGQNVTFRCDPISEHNRLYWYRQTLGQGPEFLTYFQNEAQLEKSRLLSDRFSAERPKGSFSTLEIQRTEQGDSAMYLCASSPQGTSSTDTQYFGPGTRLTVL.

To note about this clone: In the same sample, other DNA sequences code for this CDR3. The CDR3 loop is CASSFEGGPHLSEQYF. CDR3 DNA: TGTGCCAGCAGCTTTGAAGGAGGGCCTCATCTCTCCGAGCAGTACTTC. V and J are TRBV7-6 and TRBJ2-7, with D possibly being TRBD2 (6 bases). This CDR3 comprises 16 residues. Germline V CDR1 and CDR2: SGHVS, FNYEAQ. Trimming removed 3 bases at V and 6 bases at J, with 21 bases between.

Comments on this clone: Additional DNA sequences in this sample encode the identical CDR3. The chain links TRBV4-3 to TRBJ2-3; the match to TRBD2 covers 7 bases. The germline V gene encodes CDR1 LGHNA and CDR2 YSLEER. J gave up 0 bases and V 1 base, and 4 bases lay outside the gene matches. The CDR3 has 16 amino acids. For the CDR3, the DNA is TGCGCCAGCAGCCAAGGTCTAGCGGCTAGCACAGATACGCAGTATTTT. It codes for CASSQGLAASTDTQYF.

This sequence joins TRBV15 and TRBJ1-5, with TRBD1 identical over 10 bases. This CDR3 has 14 amino acids. The ends lost 7 bases at V and 4 bases at J; junction bases unmatched: 4. Germline V gene data show CDR1 as LNHNV and CDR2 as YYDKDF (reference sequence). The CDR3 spells CATTPGQGNQPQHF. The CDR3 bases are TGTGCCACCACCCCGGGACAGGGGAATCAGCCCCAGCATTTT.

DNA for the CDR3: TGTGCCAGCAGCTTAAGGCTAGCGGGACTACAAGAGACCCAGTACTTC. As protein: CASSLRLAGLQETQYF. This chain links TRBV7-9 with TRBJ2-5; TRBD2 aligns across 9 bases. Germline loops: CDR1 SEHNR, CDR2 FQNEAQ (reference sequence). Trimming removed 2 bases from V and 2 bases from J; junction bases left unmatched: 6. The CDR3 consists of 16 residues.

The rearrangement joins TRBV27 to TRBJ1-4; D may be TRBD1 (5 bases). This CDR3 is 14 amino acids long. Germline CDR1 and CDR2: MNHEY and SMNVEV (reference sequence). V was clipped by 5 bases and J by 3 bases, with 10 bases between them. In nucleotides, the CDR3 is TGTGCCAGCAGTCCCCAGGGCCCTAATGAAAAACTGTTTTTT. Translated, it gives CASSPQGPNEKLFF.

CDR3 bases: TGTGCCAGCAGCCAATCCACGGAGCACTCTGGAAACACCATATATTTT. This translates into CASSQSTEHSGNTIYF. V is TRBV16 and J is TRBJ1-3; D not resolved. The CDR3 extends over 16 amino acids. Trimming cost V 0 bases and J 0 bases, with 9 bases left between them. CDR1 is KGHSY and CDR2 is FQNENV in the germline V gene.

This clone is a singleton in its sample. The V call is TRBV28, the J call TRBJ2-1; 10 bases map to TRBD2. J was trimmed by 4 bases and V by 6 bases; bases with no gene match: 6. The CDR3 has 15 amino acids. CDR1 is MDHEN and CDR2 is SYDVKM in the germline V gene. The CDR3 DNA reads as TGTGCCAGCAGCTTGACTAGCGGGCCTTACAATGAGCAGTTCTTC. Protein sequence: CASSLTSGPYNEQFF.

The rearrangement uses TRBV10-3 and TRBJ2-7; TRBD2 matches at 10 bases. Losses at the gene ends were 0 bases for V and 7 bases for J; bases not matched to a gene: 12. The germline V gene encodes CDR1 ENHRY and CDR2 SYGVKD. The CDR3 length is 17 residues. CDR3 sequence (DNA): TGTGCCATCAGTGAGTCGGTAGCGGGAGGACCCCCTGGAGAGCAGTACTTC. Its protein product is CAISESVAGGPPGEQYF.

The chain uses TRBV29-1 and TRBJ2-5; 7 bases map to TRBD2. With V trimmed by 7 bases and J by 2 bases, 22 bases remained unmatched. This CDR3 spans 18 amino acids. The germline CDR1 and CDR2 sequences are SQVTM and ANQGSEA. This chain's CDR3 is CSDLSPRKLSGTQETQYF. The CDR3 region has the DNA TGCAGCGACTTGAGCCCCAGAAAACTCAGCGGGACTCAAGAGACCCAGTACTTC.

CDR3 bases: TGCGCCAGCAGCCAAGAGAAACTAGCGGGAGGGGCCTACAATGAGCAGTTCTTC. Its translation: CASSQEKLAGGAYNEQFF. V and J are TRBV4-3 and TRBJ2-1, with 13 bases aligning to TRBD2. Per germline, CDR1 LGHNA and CDR2 YSLEER. The CDR3 length is 18 residues. Losses at the gene ends were 0 bases for V and 2 bases for J; bases not matched to a gene: 4.

This clone appeared a few times. The genes are TRBV7-9 and TRBJ2-7; D not resolved. The CDR3 loop spans 12 amino acids. Germline lookup yields CDR1 SEHNR and CDR2 FQNEAQ (reference sequence). Trimming left V 2 bases short and J 2 bases short, with 4 bases between. The CDR3 spells CASSLYPYEQYF. CDR3 bases: TGTGCCAGCAGCTTATATCCCTACGAGCAGTACTTC.

The V gene is TRBV19, the J gene TRBJ2-1, with TRBD2 matching over 9 bases. V lost 6 bases and J lost 9; bases outside the gene matches: 9. The length of the CDR3 is 14 residues. Germline V lookup: CDR1 LNHDA, CDR2 SQIVND (reference sequence). CDR3 nucleotide sequence: TGTGCCAGTAGCGTAGGCGGGAGGGAGGGTGAGCAGTTCTTC. It encodes CASSVGGREGEQFF.

The chain links TRBV7-9 to TRBJ2-1, with D possibly matching TRBD2 (6 bases). Per germline, CDR1 SEHNR and CDR2 FQNEAQ (reference sequence). Trimming removed 11 bases from V and 2 bases from J, with 22 bases in between. The CDR3 extends over 16 amino acids. CDR3 nucleotide sequence: TGTGCCTCAGTGGGGAAACTAGCTCTCGCCTACAATGAGCAGTTCTTC. Amino acids: CASVGKLALAYNEQFF.

The chain couples TRBV27 to TRBJ1-4; D may be TRBD1 (6 bases). Trimming took off 5 bases at V and 6 bases at J, with 13 bases between the two ends. Germline lookup yields CDR1 MNHEY and CDR2 SMNVEV (reference sequence). This CDR3 region has 14 residues. The CDR3 spells CASSPEGGDEKLFF. CDR3 in DNA: TGTGCCAGCAGTCCGGAGGGGGGGGATGAAAAACTGTTTTTT.

The rearrangement uses TRBV18 and TRBJ2-1, with a weak D call TRBD2 (5 bases). The CDR3 is made up of 16 amino acids. V was clipped by 3 bases and J by 3 bases, with 15 bases between them. Germline CDR1 KGHSH, CDR2 LQKENI. The CDR3 spells CASSPLARAHYNEQFF. CDR3 bases: TGTGCCAGCTCACCGTTAGCGCGGGCCCACTACAATGAGCAGTTCTTC.

The chain links TRBV5-1 to TRBJ2-1; a possible D gene is TRBD1 (6 bases). CDR3 size: 14 residues. V was clipped by 4 bases and J by 5 bases, with 13 bases between them. Per germline, CDR1 SGHRS and CDR2 YFSETQ. For the CDR3, the DNA is TGCGCCAGCAGCCCTCGGACAGTTCACAATGAGCAGTTCTTC. It yields the protein CASSPRTVHNEQFF.

The chain joins TRBV15 to TRBJ2-1; 7 bases are shared with TRBD2. The V gene end was trimmed by 0 bases and the J gene end by 1 base; junction bases not matched to a gene: 9. The CDR3 consists of 18 residues. Germline CDR1 is LNHNV and CDR2 is YYDKDF (reference sequence). CDR3 sequence: CATSRDKPSGTSYNEQFF. DNA of the CDR3: TGTGCCACCAGCAGAGATAAACCAAGCGGGACTTCCTACAATGAGCAGTTCTTC.

This clone came up once. The chain uses TRBV6-1 and TRBJ1-5, with 7 nucleotides matching TRBD1. Germline assignment: CDR1 MNHNS and CDR2 SASEGT. J lost 0 bases, V lost 4 bases, and 15 bases had no gene match. This CDR3 comprises 19 residues. CDR3 bases: TGTGCCAGCAGTGGTCCACAGGGGCGGGGGGAATATAGCAATCAGCCCCAGCATTTT. Translated, it gives CASSGPQGRGEYSNQPQHF.

The chain is built from TRBV6-6 and TRBJ2-1; 9 nucleotides align to TRBD2. Germline V gene sequence: CDR1 MNHNY, CDR2 SVGAGI (reference sequence). CDR3 length: 14 amino acids. Trimming cost V 5 bases and J 4 bases; bases outside gene matches: 3. Here the CDR3 DNA reads TGTGCCAGCAGTCGACTAGCGGTGTACAATGAGCAGTTCTTC. The encoded protein is CASSRLAVYNEQFF.

The chain joins TRBV7-9 to TRBJ2-1; 10 bases map to TRBD2. Germline trimming cut 1 base from V and 7 bases from J; bases unmatched to any gene: 7. The CDR3 is 16 amino acids. The V gene's germline CDR1 is SEHNR and CDR2 FQNEAQ (reference sequence). CDR3 sequence reads: CASSLGWGLARNEQFF. CDR3 DNA: TGTGCCAGCAGCTTAGGTTGGGGACTAGCGAGGAATGAGCAGTTCTTC.

V is TRBV7-9 and J is TRBJ1-2; D is possibly TRBD1 (6 bases). The CDR3 is made up of 16 amino acids. The germline gives CDR1 SEHNR, CDR2 FQNEAQ (reference sequence). Between the trimmed V and J ends, which lost 5 bases and 4 bases, there was a span of 20 bases. The CDR3 nucleotides read TGTGCCAGCAGCCTTAGGGCCCTTGGGGGGGCCTATGGCTACACCTTC. Protein: CASSLRALGGAYGYTF.

This clone was found once. J is TRBJ2-1 and V is TRBV7-8, with 7 bases identical to TRBD1. The CDR3 loop spans 17 amino acids. Germline V gene sequence: CDR1 SGHVS, CDR2 FQNEAQ. The ends lost 6 bases at V and 5 bases at J; junction bases unmatched: 16. CDR3 coding DNA: TGTGCCAGCAGTCCAGGGGGTAGCGACCCAGAGGACAATGAGCAGTTCTTC. Amino acid sequence: CASSPGGSDPEDNEQFF.

This chain links TRBV21-1 with TRBJ2-6; TRBD2, the table's D call, was not compared with the DNA. TRBV21-1 is reported as a pseudogene. CDR3 size: 17 residues. CDR3 coding DNA: TGTGCCAGCAGCAGGCCAGGGAGGACCTCTGGGGCCAACGTCCTGACTTTC. Translating gives CASSRPGRTSGANVLTF.

This chain uses TRBV20-1 with TRBJ1-1; D gene unclear. Per germline, CDR1 DFQATT and CDR2 SNEGSKA (reference sequence). V was clipped by 6 bases and J by 1 base, with 6 bases between them. The CDR3 length is 11 residues. The CDR3 reads CSAYRNTEAFF. CDR3 coding DNA: TGCAGTGCGTACAGGAACACTGAAGCTTTCTTT.

The chain is built from TRBV19 and TRBJ1-1; D is perhaps TRBD1 (5 bases). Germline CDR1 reads LNHDA; CDR2 reads SQIVND (reference sequence). The CDR3 has 14 residues. V gave up 4 bases and J gave up 0 bases, with 9 bases separating them. The CDR3 reads CASSTGLMNTEAFF. The CDR3 coding sequence is TGTGCCAGTAGTACAGGGCTCATGAACACTGAAGCTTTCTTT.

This chain connects TRBV7-7 to TRBJ2-3; 9 bases line up with TRBD2. The ends lost 6 bases at V and 5 bases at J; junction bases unmatched: 12. This CDR3 comprises 16 residues. Germline values: CDR1 SSHAT, CDR2 FNYEAQ (reference sequence). Written as DNA, the CDR3 is TGTGCCAGCAGTCCCACCCCGGGACTAGCTAGAGATACGCAGTATTTT. Protein: CASSPTPGLARDTQYF. The full variable domain, rest sourced from reference TRBV7-7 and TRBJ2-3, is GAGVSQSPRYKVTKRGQDVTLRCDPISSHATLYWYQQALGQGPEFLTYFNYEAQPDKSGLPSDRFSAERPEGSISTLTIQRTEQRDSAMYRCASSPTPGLARDTQYFGPGTRLTVL.

The rearrangement joins TRBV4-2 to TRBJ2-1, with a weak D call TRBD2 (6 bases). Trimming pared 5 bases from V and 5 bases from J, leaving 16 bases between. This CDR3 is 15 amino acids long. The germline V gene has CDR1 LGHNA and CDR2 YNFKEQ. CDR3 loop: CASSFRLDFHNEQFF. The CDR3 DNA reads as TGTGCCAGCAGCTTCCGACTAGATTTCCACAATGAGCAGTTCTTC.

The J gene is TRBJ2-7, the V gene TRBV11-2; 7 bases fit TRBD2. The CDR3 consists of 13 residues. V was pared by 6 bases and J by 4 bases, with 6 bases of the junction left unmatched. Germline loops: CDR1 SGHAT, CDR2 FQNNGV. Here the CDR3 reads CASSFAGVYEQYF. CDR3 nucleotide sequence: TGTGCCAGCAGTTTCGCGGGAGTATACGAGCAGTACTTC. Full variable domain (outside the CDR3, taken from reference TRBV11-2 and TRBJ2-7): EAGVAQSPRYKIIEKRQSVAFWCNPISGHATLYWYQQILGQGPKLLIQFQNNGVVDDSQLPKDRFSAERLKGVDSTLKIQPAKLEDSAVYLCASSFAGVYEQYFGPGTRLTVT.